Each of the 10 T cell receptor beta chains below was sequenced from the same sample in a study of CD4+ T cells in melanoma. Generated by immunoSEQ multiplex PCR, the TCRdb table keeps only in-frame clones and is missing some. The data contain more than 110,000 clones, nearly 95% of them singletons. The receptors were sampled from a human donor with melanoma.

This clone appeared a single time. This chain uses TRBV10-1 with TRBJ2-7; a possible D gene is TRBD2 (5 bases). The germline CDR1 and CDR2 sequences are WNHNN and SYGVQD (reference sequence). This CDR3 has 14 residues. The V end was cut by 0 bases, the J end by 5 bases, with 11 bases between. CDR3 residues: CASSESTGSNEQYF. In DNA form, the CDR3 reads TGCGCCAGCAGTGAGTCGACGGGGTCCAACGAGCAGTACTTC.

This chain joins TRBV27 and TRBJ2-7, with D possibly TRBD2 on 7 matching bases. V lost 5 bases, J lost 3 bases, and 29 bases lay in between. The CDR3 extends over 19 amino acids. Germline V lookup: CDR1 MNHEY, CDR2 SMNVEV (reference sequence). CDR3 residues: CASSLSTGGRSVGFYEQYF. The CDR3 nucleotides read TGTGCCAGCAGTCTTTCTACGGGGGGCCGATCCGTAGGCTTCTACGAGCAGTACTTC.

A few counts support this clone. The V and J genes are TRBV27 and TRBJ1-2, with D perhaps matching TRBD1 (5 bases). Germline CDR1 MNHEY, CDR2 SMNVEV (reference sequence). The CDR3 runs to 11 residues. The V end was cut by 7 bases, the J end by 7 bases, with 10 bases between. CDR3 sequence reads: CASTSGGGYTF. As DNA, the CDR3 is TGTGCCAGCACCTCGGGGGGTGGCTACACCTTC.

The genes are TRBV5-1 and TRBJ1-4, with 10 nucleotides matching TRBD1. V trimming: 4 bases; J trimming: 8 bases; junction bases outside the gene matches: 5. This CDR3 contains 14 residues. Per the germline V gene, CDR1 is SGHRS and CDR2 is YFSETQ. The DNA for the CDR3 is TGCGCCAGCAGCATAGGACAGGGGGGCGAAAAACTGTTTTTT. It encodes CASSIGQGGEKLFF.

The chain joins TRBV5-6 to TRBJ2-5; TRBD1 might be the D (6 bases). Germline CDR1 and CDR2: SGHDT and YYEEEE. V was cut by 2 bases and J by 5 bases, with 19 bases left in between. The CDR3 contains 16 residues. Here the CDR3 reads CASSFVRDHTGETQYF. As DNA, the CDR3 is TGTGCCAGCAGCTTTGTCCGGGACCACACAGGGGAGACCCAGTACTTC.

The chain employs TRBV5-1 and TRBJ2-5; D possibly corresponds to TRBD2 (5 bases). Germline CDR1 and CDR2: SGHRS and YFSETQ. CDR3 size: 14 residues. Trimming took 0 bases from V and 5 from J, leaving 11 bases between them. CDR3 amino acids: CASSLVPSTETQYF. CDR3 nucleotide sequence: TGCGCCAGCAGCTTGGTTCCTAGCACGGAGACCCAGTACTTC.

The chain uses TRBV7-8 and TRBJ1-1; TRBD1 matches 7 bases. CDR1 and CDR2 from the germline V gene are SGHVS and FQNEAQ. V lost 5 bases and J lost 6; bases outside the gene matches: 9. CDR3 length: 14 residues. CDR3 in amino acids: CASSLIPGTAEAFF. The DNA of the CDR3 is TGTGCCAGCAGCCTAATCCCGGGGACAGCTGAAGCTTTCTTT.

This chain uses TRBV2 with TRBJ1-2; 7 nucleotides agree with TRBD1. CDR3 length equals 15 residues. Germline V lookup: CDR1 SNHLY, CDR2 FYNNEI. J was trimmed by 5 bases and V by 5 bases; bases with no gene match: 11. The CDR3 region is CASSRETGLGYGYTF. The CDR3 DNA is TGTGCCAGCAGTCGTGAGACAGGGCTAGGGTATGGCTACACCTTC.

The chain recombines TRBV6-1 with TRBJ1-2; 7 positions agree with TRBD1. Germline V gene sequence: CDR1 MNHNS, CDR2 SASEGT. The CDR3 is made up of 15 amino acids. The V and J ends lost 7 bases and 2 bases, in that order; junction bases with no gene match: 10. The CDR3 nucleotides read TGTGCCAGCACACGATCGACAGGGAACAACTATGGCTACACCTTC. The encoded protein is CASTRSTGNNYGYTF.

The V gene is TRBV6-5, the J gene TRBJ2-5; weak D call: TRBD1 (5 bases). CDR3 size: 14 residues. Trimming cost V 9 bases and J 2 bases, with 16 bases left between them. Germline loops: CDR1 MNHEY, CDR2 SVGAGI. CDR3 DNA sequence: TGTGCCAGTCACTTCCGACAGAAACAAGAGACCCAGTACTTC. Its translation: CASHFRQKQETQYF.